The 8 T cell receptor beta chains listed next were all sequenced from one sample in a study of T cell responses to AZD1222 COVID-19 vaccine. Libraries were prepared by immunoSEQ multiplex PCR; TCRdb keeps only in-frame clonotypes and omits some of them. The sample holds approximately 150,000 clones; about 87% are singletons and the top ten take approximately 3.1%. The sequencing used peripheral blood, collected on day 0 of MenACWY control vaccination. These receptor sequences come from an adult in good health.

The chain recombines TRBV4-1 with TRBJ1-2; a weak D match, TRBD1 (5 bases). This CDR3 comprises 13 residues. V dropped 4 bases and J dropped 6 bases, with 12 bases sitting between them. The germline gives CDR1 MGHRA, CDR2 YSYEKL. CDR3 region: CASSPVGEDGYTF. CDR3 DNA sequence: TGCGCCAGCAGCCCGGTAGGGGAGGATGGCTACACCTTC.

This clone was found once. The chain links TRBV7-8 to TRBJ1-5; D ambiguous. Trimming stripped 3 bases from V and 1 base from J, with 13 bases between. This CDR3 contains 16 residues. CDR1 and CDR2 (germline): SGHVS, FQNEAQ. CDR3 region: CASSLHRALSNQPQHF. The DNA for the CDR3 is TGTGCCAGCAGCTTGCATCGGGCCCTAAGCAATCAGCCCCAGCATTTT.

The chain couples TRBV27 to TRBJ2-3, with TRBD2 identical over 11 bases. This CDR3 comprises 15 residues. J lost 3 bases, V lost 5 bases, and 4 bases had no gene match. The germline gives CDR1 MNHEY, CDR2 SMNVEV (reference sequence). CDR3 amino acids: CASSIGTSGTDTQYF. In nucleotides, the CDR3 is TGTGCCAGCAGTATCGGGACTAGCGGTACAGATACGCAGTATTTT.

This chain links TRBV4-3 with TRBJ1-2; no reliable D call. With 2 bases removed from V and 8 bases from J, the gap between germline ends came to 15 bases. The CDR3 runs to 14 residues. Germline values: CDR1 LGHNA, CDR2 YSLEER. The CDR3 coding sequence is TGCGCCAGCAGCCAATTAATGGGTAGCGGCGGCTACACCTTC. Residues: CASSQLMGSGGYTF.

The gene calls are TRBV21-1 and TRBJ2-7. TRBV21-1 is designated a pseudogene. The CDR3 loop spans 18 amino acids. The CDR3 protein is CASSKAPSFDRPYYEQYF. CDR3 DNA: TGTGCCAGCAGCAAAGCTCCCTCCTTCGACCGACCCTACTACGAGCAGTACTTC.

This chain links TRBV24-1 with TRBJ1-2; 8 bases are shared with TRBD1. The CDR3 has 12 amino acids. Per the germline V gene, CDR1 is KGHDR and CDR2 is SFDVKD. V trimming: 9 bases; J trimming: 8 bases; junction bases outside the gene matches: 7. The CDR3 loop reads CATGDRGGGYTF. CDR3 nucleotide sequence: TGTGCCACCGGCGACAGGGGAGGAGGCTACACCTTC.

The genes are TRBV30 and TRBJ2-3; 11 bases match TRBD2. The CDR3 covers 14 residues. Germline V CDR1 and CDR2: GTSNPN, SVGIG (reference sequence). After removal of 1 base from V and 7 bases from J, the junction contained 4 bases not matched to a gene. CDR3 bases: TGTGCCTGGAGTGAGACTAGCGGGGTGAATACGCAGTATTTT. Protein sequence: CAWSETSGVNTQYF.

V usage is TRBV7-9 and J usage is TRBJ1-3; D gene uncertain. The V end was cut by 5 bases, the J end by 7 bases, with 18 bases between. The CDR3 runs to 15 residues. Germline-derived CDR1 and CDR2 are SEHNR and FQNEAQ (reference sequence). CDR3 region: CASSRAISEANTIYF. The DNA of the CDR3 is TGTGCCAGCAGCCGGGCCATCTCGGAAGCGAACACCATATATTTT. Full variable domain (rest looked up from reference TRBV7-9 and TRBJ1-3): DTGVSQNPRHKITKRGQNVTFRCDPISEHNRLYWYRQTLGQGPEFLTYFQNEAQLEKSRLLSDRFSAERPKGSFSTLEIQRTEQGDSAMYLCASSRAISEANTIYFGEGSWLTVV.